The source of this T cell receptor beta chain is a study of shared clonotypes between healthy human individuals. Source study methods: Junction-only sequences produced by ImmunoSEQ had no quality scores, so filtering differed. Clones were sequenced by immunoSEQ multiplex PCR, and TCRdb holds only the in-frame ones, with some missing. V and J calls and clone size are copied from that table; D and trimming were computed from the DNA. The table includes 2 million to 2.5 million clones, over 85% detected once. General observations from the study: About 5.2% was the fraction of naive CD4 clonotypes found shared across a few donors.

Comment on this clone: Its antigen is still unknown.

Germline CDR1 is ENHRY and CDR2 is SYGVKD. The CDR3 spans 16 residues. Losses at the gene ends were 3 bases for V and 1 base for J; bases not matched to a gene: 7. The donor cohort consisted entirely of Caucasian adults residing in Nashville, Tennessee. Sequenced: naive CD4+ T cells sorted from blood. The subset here: CD45RA+ positively selected. This sequence originates from a man aged 18 to 29 in good health. The gene calls are TRBV10-3 and TRBJ2-7; TRBD1 aligns across 9 bases. This CDR3 is CAISDLGTGNSYEQYF. DNA for the CDR3: TGTGCCATCAGTGACCTCGGGACAGGGAATTCCTACGAGCAGTACTTC.